This T cell receptor beta chain is drawn from a study of OX40 agonist ivuxolimab in advanced cancers. Study-level background: Prior anti-PD-1, anti-PD-L1 or anti-CTLA-4 therapy was allowed; approximately 40% had some.

Patients with autoimmune history or systemic immunosuppression were excluded. Whole-study findings and limits: CD4+ and CD8+ T cells in blood underwent clonal expansion by week 6 at 0.1 to 3.0 mg/kg.

This CDR3 has 15 amino acids. Germline V lookup: CDR1 SGHNT, CDR2 YYREEE (reference sequence). V lost 5 bases, J lost 3 bases, and 16 bases lay in between. Repertoires were generated with immunoSEQ multiplex PCR, while TCRdb's copy carries only in-frame clones and drops some. The sample holds more than 100,000 clones, 85% to 95% seen once. Concerning this clone itself: Antigen: not known.

Sequencing was performed on CD4+ or CD8+ T cells sorted from blood, taken in a trial of the OX40 agonist ivuxolimab. V usage is TRBV5-4 and J usage is TRBJ2-3, with D possibly called TRBD1 or TRBD2 (7 bases each). This TCR was recovered from an adult with an advanced solid tumor such as melanoma, head and neck, liver or kidney cancer. The CDR3 sequence is CASRNQGGSTDTQYF. The CDR3 DNA reads TGTGCCAGCAGGAATCAGGGGGGGTCGACAGATACGCAGTATTTT.